The subject of this entry is one T cell receptor beta chain. The antigen remains unidentified. Focal radiation plus CTLA-4 blockade with ipilimumab was given to patients with chemo-refractory metastatic non-small-cell lung cancer. The data belong to a study of radiotherapy plus CTLA-4 blockade in lung cancer. Whole-study context: Disease control was seen in about 34% of patients, objective responses in roughly 17%. Study results and caveats: Together with interferon-beta, which increased in serum after radiation, early dynamic changes in blood T cell clones were reportedly the best predictors of response. In blood, TCR clones derived from the tumor expanded after radiotherapy plus ipilimumab.

The V end was cut by 5 bases, the J end by 3 bases, with 12 bases between. CDR3 size: 14 residues. CDR1 and CDR2 (germline): MNHEY, SMNVEV (reference sequence). The method was immunoSEQ multiplex PCR; TCRdb's version includes in-frame clones alone and lacks a portion of them. The sample lists about 80,000 clones; 60% to 85% were seen once. Here the sequenced sample was peripheral blood, taken from a patient treated with radiotherapy plus ipilimumab. The chain combines TRBV27 with TRBJ2-3, with TRBD1 as a possible D gene (6 bases). This TCR came from a human donor with non-small cell lung cancer whose response to radiotherapy plus ipilimumab could not be evaluated. Some clones in this sample may be carry-over from other donors' samples. The CDR3 nucleotides are TGTGCCAGCAGTCCCTCACAGGGTACAGATACGCAGTATTTT. Protein sequence: CASSPSQGTDTQYF.